The 31 T cell receptor beta chains below come from one sample, sequenced in a study of T cells in localized non-small cell lung cancer. The method was immunoSEQ multiplex PCR; TCRdb's version includes in-frame clones alone and lacks a portion of them. The table has more than 2,500 clones, 20% to 30% seen once. The sample in question was lung tumor tissue, obtained before any cancer treatment. The receptors here all came from a male donor aged 60 or older with stage I lung adenocarcinoma.

V is TRBV29-1 and J is TRBJ1-1; TRBD1 agrees at 10 bases. The CDR3 is 13 residues long. CDR1 is SQVTM, CDR2 ANQGSEA, per germline. Trimming at V came to 6 bases and at J to 5 bases, leaving 6 bases not matched to a gene. The CDR3 coding sequence is TGCAGCGTAGCGACAGGGGGCGGTACTGAAGCTTTCTTT. Translation: CSVATGGGTEAFF.

The rearrangement joins TRBV28 to TRBJ1-2, with D possibly being TRBD1 (6 bases). V lost 2 bases and J lost 2, with 24 bases in between. CDR3 length equals 19 residues. In germline, CDR1 is MDHEN, CDR2 SYDVKM. CDR3 nucleotide sequence: TGTGCCAGCAGTTTACCTCCCTCGGAACCGACAGGAAGCAACTATGGCTACACCTTC. It translates to CASSLPPSEPTGSNYGYTF.

This clone was detected only a few times. The chain couples TRBV6-8 to TRBJ2-3; either TRBD1 or TRBD2 may supply D (5 bases each). The CDR3 contains 16 residues. Trimming took 0 bases from V and 5 from J, leaving 15 bases between them. From germline, CDR1 is MNHGY and CDR2 SAAAGT. CDR3 in DNA: TGTGCCAGCAGTTACTCGTACCAGGGAGAAGGAGATACGCAGTATTTT. Translation: CASSYSYQGEGDTQYF.

This clone has a handful of counts. The J gene is TRBJ1-2, the V gene TRBV6-8; D not resolved. Deletions cut 6 bases from V and 3 bases from J, with 14 bases between. CDR1 and CDR2 from the germline V gene are MNHGY and SAAAGT. The CDR3 length is 14 residues. In DNA form, the CDR3 reads TGTGCCAGCAGGAATAACTACAACTACTATGGCTACACCTTC. It specifies CASRNNYNYYGYTF.

This rearrangement joins TRBV14 to TRBJ1-1; the D gene is possibly TRBD1 (5 bases). Germline CDR1 SGHDN, CDR2 FVKESK. This CDR3 has 14 amino acids. Deletions cut 4 bases from V and 4 bases from J, with 13 bases between. In DNA, the CDR3 is TGTGCCAGCAGCCCTTCGACAGTCGTCACTGAAGCTTTCTTT. Its translation: CASSPSTVVTEAFF.

This clone has only one observation. The rearrangement joins TRBV10-2 to TRBJ1-2; tentatively, D is TRBD1 (5 bases). Trimming stripped 2 bases from V and 1 base from J, with 11 bases between. CDR1 and CDR2 from the germline V gene are WSHSY and SAAADI. This CDR3 is 15 amino acids long. The CDR3 spells CASSEIPGSNYGYTF. As DNA, the CDR3 is TGCGCCAGCAGTGAGATCCCAGGGAGTAACTATGGCTACACCTTC.

The chain uses TRBV6-8 and TRBJ1-1; D perhaps matches TRBD1 (5 bases). The CDR3 contains 13 residues. The germline V gene encodes CDR1 MNHGY and CDR2 SAAAGT. The V end lost 6 bases, the J end lost 1 base, and 9 bases lay between the germline ends. The CDR3 is CASRGRRNTEAFF. CDR3 nucleotide sequence: TGTGCCAGCAGGGGGCGACGGAACACTGAAGCTTTCTTT.

This clone ranks as medium-sized. This chain uses TRBV11-3 with TRBJ1-6; D possibly corresponds to TRBD1 (6 bases). Germline loops: CDR1 SGHNT, CDR2 YENEEA. V lost 5 bases, J lost 8 bases, and 13 bases lay in between. This CDR3 has 14 amino acids. CDR3 sequence (DNA): TGTGCCAGCAGCCCTCCGGGACAATATTCACCCCTCCACTTT. Translating gives CASSPPGQYSPLHF. The full variable domain, in which reference TRBV11-3 and TRBJ1-6 provide the parts outside the CDR3, is EAGVVQSPRYKIIEKKQPVAFWCNPISGHNTLYWYLQNLGQGPELLIRYENEEAVDDSQLPKDRFSAERLKGVDSTLKIQPAELGDSAVYLCASSPPGQYSPLHFGNGTRLTVT.

By sample share, this clone is medium-sized (0.01 to 0.1%). The rearrangement joins TRBV11-3 to TRBJ2-3, with D perhaps matching TRBD2 (5 bases). The germline V and J ends were trimmed by 5 bases and 6 bases, with 15 bases remaining between them. Germline V lookup: CDR1 SGHNT, CDR2 YENEEA. This CDR3 has 14 residues. CDR3 DNA: TGTGCCAGCAGCCTGAGGGTTAGCCCCGATACGCAGTATTTT. Amino acids: CASSLRVSPDTQYF.

This rearrangement joins TRBV7-1 to TRBJ1-1; no definite D call. TRBV7-1 counts as an open reading frame of uncertain function. The ends were cut back, 5 bases at V and 4 bases at J, with 11 bases in the middle. The CDR3 is made up of 13 amino acids. CDR3 sequence: CASSANTGTEAFF. DNA of the CDR3: TGTGCCAGCAGCGCAAACACCGGCACTGAAGCTTTCTTT.

The chain couples TRBV18 to TRBJ2-7, with D unresolved. V was trimmed by 2 bases and J by 3 bases, leaving 11 bases between them. Germline V gene lookup returns CDR1 KGHSH and CDR2 LQKENI. This CDR3 contains 14 residues. The CDR3 spells CASSPTHFSYEQYF. In nucleotides, the CDR3 is TGTGCCAGCTCACCAACTCATTTTAGCTACGAGCAGTACTTC.

This clone was seen a handful of times. The V call is TRBV9, the J call TRBJ2-7, with D perhaps matching TRBD1 (6 bases). V lost 0 bases and J lost 3, with 16 bases in between. Germline CDR1 and CDR2: SGDLS and YYNGEE. The length of the CDR3 is 16 residues. The CDR3 bases are TGTGCCAGCAGCGTAGCTCTGGACAGCCCCAGCTACGAGCAGTACTTC. This codes for CASSVALDSPSYEQYF.

The chain uses TRBV19 and TRBJ2-7; D unclear. The CDR3 extends over 17 amino acids. V shed 0 bases and J shed 2 bases, with 17 bases lying between them. Germline-derived CDR1 and CDR2 are LNHDA and SQIVND (reference sequence). CDR3 sequence: CASSIDPGIKGTYEQYF. The CDR3 DNA reads as TGTGCCAGTAGTATAGATCCTGGGATCAAAGGCACCTACGAGCAGTACTTC.

This clone was detected once. The V gene is TRBV19, the J gene TRBJ2-4; D may be TRBD1 (6 bases). Germline CDR1 reads LNHDA; CDR2 reads SQIVND (reference sequence). Trimming removed 3 bases from V and 8 bases from J, with 14 bases in between. The CDR3 has 14 residues. CDR3 sequence: CASSIGDEGDIQYF. CDR3 DNA: TGTGCCAGTAGTATCGGGGACGAGGGGGACATTCAGTACTTC.

V gene TRBV11-3 combines with J gene TRBJ1-3, with 7 bases lining up with TRBD1. With 5 bases clipped from V and 0 bases from J, the junction kept 13 bases outside the gene matches. CDR3 length equals 18 residues. Per the germline V gene, CDR1 is SGHNT and CDR2 is YENEEA. The CDR3 reads CASSQPPGDSLSGNTIYF. The CDR3 nucleotides read TGTGCCAGCAGCCAACCACCCGGGGACAGCCTCTCTGGAAACACCATATATTTT. Looking up the rest from reference TRBV11-3 and TRBJ1-3 gives the full variable domain: EAGVVQSPRYKIIEKKQPVAFWCNPISGHNTLYWYLQNLGQGPELLIRYENEEAVDDSQLPKDRFSAERLKGVDSTLKIQPAELGDSAVYLCASSQPPGDSLSGNTIYFGEGSWLTVV.

V usage is TRBV5-1 and J usage is TRBJ1-6; D not resolved. This CDR3 region has 16 residues. V gave up 4 bases and J gave up 3 bases, with 14 bases separating them. Germline V gives CDR1 SGHRS, CDR2 YFSETQ. CDR3 DNA sequence: TGCGCCAGCAGCAACGGATGGGCAAACTATAATTCACCCCTCCACTTT. This codes for CASSNGWANYNSPLHF.

By share, this clone ranks as medium-sized. The rearrangement uses TRBV6-8 and TRBJ1-1; no clear D gene. Trimming took off 5 bases at V and 11 bases at J, with 15 bases between the two ends. The length of the CDR3 is 12 residues. Per the germline V gene, CDR1 is MNHGY and CDR2 is SAAAGT. The CDR3 DNA is TGTGCCAGCAGTCTATATCTGTCGGTGGCTTTCTTT. Translation: CASSLYLSVAFF.

By share, this clone counts as medium-sized. The chain combines TRBV6-8 with TRBJ1-6, with unresolved D. Germline V lookup: CDR1 MNHGY, CDR2 SAAAGT. V lost 6 bases and J 6 bases, leaving 6 bases between the germline ends. This CDR3 is 12 amino acids long. CDR3 region: CASSRLNSPLHF. The CDR3 bases are TGTGCCAGCAGCCGGCTTAATTCACCCCTCCACTTT.

The J gene is TRBJ2-7, the V gene TRBV30; D gene ambiguous. V dropped 3 bases and J dropped 4 bases, with 10 bases sitting between them. The CDR3 has 12 residues. Germline lookup yields CDR1 GTSNPN and CDR2 SVGIG (reference sequence). CDR3 amino acids: CAWRSGSYEQYF. CDR3 in DNA: TGTGCCTGGAGATCCGGTAGTTACGAGCAGTACTTC.

This clone is labeled as medium-sized (0.01 to 0.1%). V usage is TRBV9 and J usage is TRBJ2-6; unclear D gene. The germline V gene encodes CDR1 SGDLS and CDR2 YYNGEE. Trimming removed 7 bases from V and 0 bases from J, with 5 bases in between. The CDR3 length is 13 residues. CDR3 nucleotides: TGTGCCAGCTTCGGCTCTGGGGCCAACGTCCTGACTTTC. Translation: CASFGSGANVLTF.

The chain employs TRBV5-1 and TRBJ1-2; 9 nucleotides align to TRBD1. CDR1 is SGHRS, CDR2 YFSETQ, per germline. This CDR3 is 14 amino acids long. The J segment lost 6 bases and the V segment lost 4 bases, leaving 7 bases of the junction unmatched. CDR3 in DNA: TGCGCCAGCAGCCTTGGAGGGACAGGGAATGGCTACACCTTC. Translation gives CASSLGGTGNGYTF.

This clone is judged medium-sized. J is TRBJ1-2 and V is TRBV6-8, with 9 bases matching TRBD1. V dropped 10 bases and J dropped 4; count of bases not matched to a gene: 10. Germline V lookup: CDR1 MNHGY, CDR2 SAAAGT. This CDR3 comprises 14 residues. CDR3 amino acids: CAISGTGKSYGYTF. CDR3 coding DNA: TGTGCCATCAGCGGGACAGGGAAATCCTATGGCTACACCTTC.

CDR3: CASSELTYEQYF. CDR3 DNA sequence: TGTGCCAGCAGTGAGTTAACCTACGAGCAGTACTTC. The rearrangement uses TRBV25-1 and TRBJ2-7; no definite D call. The germline V and J ends were trimmed by 3 bases and 2 bases, with 5 bases remaining between them. Germline V gives CDR1 MGHDK, CDR2 SYGVNS. The CDR3 contains 12 residues.

By share of the sample, this clone is medium-sized. The rearrangement joins TRBV6-8 to TRBJ2-1; a possible D gene is TRBD2 (5 bases). The germline V gene encodes CDR1 MNHGY and CDR2 SAAAGT. The CDR3 totals 13 residues. With 5 bases removed from V and 6 bases from J, the gap between germline ends came to 11 bases. CDR3 residues: CASSPGVVNEQFF. In DNA form, the CDR3 reads TGTGCCAGCAGTCCCGGGGTAGTCAATGAGCAGTTCTTC.

CDR3 amino acids: CSVESTVNTGELFF. The CDR3 DNA reads TGCAGCGTTGAGTCGACAGTGAACACCGGGGAGCTGTTTTTT. This sequence joins TRBV29-1 and TRBJ2-2, with a possible D match to TRBD1 (5 bases). This CDR3 region has 14 residues. Per germline, CDR1 SQVTM and CDR2 ANQGSEA. Trimming cost V 3 bases and J 1 base, with 9 bases left between them.

This clone was observed a few times. The chain is built from TRBV6-8 and TRBJ1-2; D gene unclear. V was trimmed by 2 bases and J by 5 bases, leaving 12 bases between them. This CDR3 is 14 amino acids long. Per germline, CDR1 MNHGY and CDR2 SAAAGT. The CDR3 sequence is CASSYGWRDYGYTF. The CDR3 DNA sequence: TGTGCCAGCAGTTACGGTTGGAGGGATTATGGCTACACCTTC.

The V gene is TRBV6-8, the J gene TRBJ2-7; perhaps TRBD1 as D (6 bases). V shed 4 bases and J shed 9 bases, with 19 bases lying between them. This CDR3 comprises 14 residues. Germline CDR1 is MNHGY and CDR2 is SAAAGT. CDR3 region: CASSSHREGSWQYF. CDR3 in DNA: TGTGCCAGCAGTTCCCACAGGGAAGGTTCGTGGCAGTACTTC.

The gene calls are TRBV28 and TRBJ1-1, with D uncertain. This CDR3 spans 12 amino acids. Trimming removed 7 bases from V and 4 bases from J, with 10 bases in between. Germline loops: CDR1 MDHEN, CDR2 SYDVKM. CDR3 sequence (DNA): TGTGCCAGCATGCTCGGCGTCACTGAAGCTTTCTTT. It encodes CASMLGVTEAFF. The variable domain in full, completed from reference TRBV28 and TRBJ1-1, reads DVKVTQSSRYLVKRTGEKVFLECVQDMDHENMFWYRQDPGLGLRLIYFSYDVKMKEKGDIPEGYSVSREKKERFSLILESASTNQTSMYLCASMLGVTEAFFGQGTRLTVV.

The rearrangement links TRBV27 to TRBJ1-3, with 9 positions matching TRBD1. Germline V CDR1 and CDR2: MNHEY, SMNVEV (reference sequence). The CDR3 totals 15 residues. Germline trimming cut 2 bases from V and 4 bases from J; bases unmatched to any gene: 3. The CDR3 DNA sequence: TGTGCCAGCAGTTTAGCGGGACAGGGAGGAAACACCATATATTTT. It specifies CASSLAGQGGNTIYF.

V gene TRBV6-8 combines with J gene TRBJ2-7; D is perhaps TRBD1 or TRBD2 (5 bases each). The CDR3 has 15 amino acids. V lost 5 bases to trimming and J lost 1 base, with 15 bases between them. CDR1 MNHGY and CDR2 SAAAGT come from the germline V gene. For the CDR3, the DNA is TGTGCCAGCAGTGCCCGGGACCCCCTATCCTACGAGCAGTACTTC. Translating it yields CASSARDPLSYEQYF.

This clone is classed as medium-sized. The chain recombines TRBV11-3 with TRBJ1-2; D not resolved. Germline V gene data show CDR1 as SGHNT and CDR2 as YENEEA. This CDR3 contains 14 residues. V dropped 2 bases and J dropped 4 bases, with 11 bases sitting between them. The DNA of the CDR3 is TGTGCCAGCAGCTTACTTCGGACCAGCTATGGCTACACCTTC. As protein: CASSLLRTSYGYTF.